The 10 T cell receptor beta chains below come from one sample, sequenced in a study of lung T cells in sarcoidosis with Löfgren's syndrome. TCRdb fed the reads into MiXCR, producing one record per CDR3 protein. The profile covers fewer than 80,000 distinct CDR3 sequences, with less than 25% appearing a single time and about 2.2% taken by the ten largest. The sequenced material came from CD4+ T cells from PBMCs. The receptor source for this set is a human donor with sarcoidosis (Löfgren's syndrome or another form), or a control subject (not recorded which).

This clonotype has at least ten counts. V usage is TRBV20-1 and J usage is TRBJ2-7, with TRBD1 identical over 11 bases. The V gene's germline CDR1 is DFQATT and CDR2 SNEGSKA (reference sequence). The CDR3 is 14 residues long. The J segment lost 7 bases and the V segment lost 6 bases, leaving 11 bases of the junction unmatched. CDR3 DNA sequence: TGCAGTGCCGTTCCGGGACAGGGGGTATGGGAGCAGTACGTC. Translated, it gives CSAVPGQGVWEQYV.

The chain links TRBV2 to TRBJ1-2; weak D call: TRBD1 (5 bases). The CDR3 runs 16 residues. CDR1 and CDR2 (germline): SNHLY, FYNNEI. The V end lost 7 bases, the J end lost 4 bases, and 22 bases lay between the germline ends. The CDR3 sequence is CASIRRALQVTYGYTF. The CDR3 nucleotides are TGTGCCAGCATTAGGAGGGCGCTACAGGTGACCTATGGCTACACCTTC.

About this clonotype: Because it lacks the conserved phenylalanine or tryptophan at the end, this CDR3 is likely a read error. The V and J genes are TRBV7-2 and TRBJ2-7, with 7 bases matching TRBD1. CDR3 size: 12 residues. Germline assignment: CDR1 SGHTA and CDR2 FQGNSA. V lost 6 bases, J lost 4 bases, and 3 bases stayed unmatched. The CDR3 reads CASRQQGYEQYI. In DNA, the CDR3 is TGTGCCAGCAGGCAACAGGGGTACGAGCAGTACATC.

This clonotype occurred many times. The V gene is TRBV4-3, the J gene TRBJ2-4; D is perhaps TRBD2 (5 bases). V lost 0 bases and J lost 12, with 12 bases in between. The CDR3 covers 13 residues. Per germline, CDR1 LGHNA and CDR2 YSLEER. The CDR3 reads CASSQDMRTDQYF. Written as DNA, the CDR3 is TGCGCCAGCAGCCAAGATATGCGGACTGATCAGTACTTC.

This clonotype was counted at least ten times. The CDR3 protein is CSARDSNRDTQYF. The CDR3 region has the DNA TGCAGTGCTAGAGACAGTAACAGAGATACGCAGTATTTT. The genes are TRBV20-1 and TRBJ2-3; unclear D gene. The germline V gene has CDR1 DFQATT and CDR2 SNEGSKA (reference sequence). The CDR3 totals 13 residues. Trimming cost V 0 bases and J 5 bases, with 9 bases left between them.

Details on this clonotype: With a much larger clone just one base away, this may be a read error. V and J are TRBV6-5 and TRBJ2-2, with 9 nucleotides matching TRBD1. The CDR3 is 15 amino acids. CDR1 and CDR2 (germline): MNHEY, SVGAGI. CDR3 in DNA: TGTGCCAGCAGGGGACAGGGTAGGAACACCGGGGGGCTGTTTTTT. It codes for CASRGQGRNTGGLFF.

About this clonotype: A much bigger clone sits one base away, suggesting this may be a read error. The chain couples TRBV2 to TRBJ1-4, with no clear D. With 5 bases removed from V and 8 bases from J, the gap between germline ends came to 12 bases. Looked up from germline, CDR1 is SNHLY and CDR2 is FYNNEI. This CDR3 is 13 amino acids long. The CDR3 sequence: CASSMRADEKLFF. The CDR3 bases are TGTGCCAGCAGTATGCGGGCAGACGAAAAACTGTTTTTT.

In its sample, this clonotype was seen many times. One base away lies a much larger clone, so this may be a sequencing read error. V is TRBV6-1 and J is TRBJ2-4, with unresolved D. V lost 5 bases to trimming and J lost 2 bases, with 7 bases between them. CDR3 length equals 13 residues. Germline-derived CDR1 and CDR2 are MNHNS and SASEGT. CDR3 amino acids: CASSPLTKNIQYF. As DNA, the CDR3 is TGTGCCAGCAGTCCCCTAACCAAAAACATTCAGTACTTC.

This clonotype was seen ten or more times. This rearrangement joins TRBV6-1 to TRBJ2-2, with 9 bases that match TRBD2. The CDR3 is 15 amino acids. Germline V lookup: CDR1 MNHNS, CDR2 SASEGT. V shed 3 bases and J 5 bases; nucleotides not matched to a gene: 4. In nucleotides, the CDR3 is TGTGCCAGCAGTGAGCGGGAGGGCCGGACCGGGGAGCTGTTTTTT. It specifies CASSEREGRTGELFF.

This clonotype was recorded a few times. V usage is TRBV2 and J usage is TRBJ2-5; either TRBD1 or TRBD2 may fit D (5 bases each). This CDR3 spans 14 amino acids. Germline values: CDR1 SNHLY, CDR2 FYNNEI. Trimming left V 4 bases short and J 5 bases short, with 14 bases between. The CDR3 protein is CASSGNRDPETQYF. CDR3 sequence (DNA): TGTGCCAGCAGTGGAAACCGGGACCCCGAGACCCAGTACTTC.